The 30 T cell receptor beta chains below come from one sample, sequenced in a study of shared T cell receptors in the human thymus. The assay was immunoSEQ multiplex PCR, and TCRdb's table has in-frame clones only and misses some. This sample has approximately 760,000 clones, with approximately 85% found just once. The same data also went into a second study, on human thymus T cells.

Sequencing was done on a sample of thymocytes. All receptors derive from a girl under two years old with a congenital heart defect.

Only a few counts were recorded for this clone. The chain uses TRBV4-3 and TRBJ1-1; tentative D call: TRBD1 (5 bases). In germline, CDR1 is LGHNA, CDR2 YSLEER. This CDR3 comprises 16 residues. Trimming cost V 1 base and J 3 bases, with 15 bases left between them. In DNA, the CDR3 is TGCGCCAGCAGCCAAGCACGAAGGGGCGTTGACACTGAAGCTTTCTTT. Protein product: CASSQARRGVDTEAFF.

This clone was observed a handful of times. The chain links TRBV29-1 to TRBJ2-1; a possible D gene is TRBD1 (6 bases). The CDR3 spans 12 residues. V was shortened by 7 bases and J by 9 bases, with 16 bases between the two germline ends. The V gene's germline CDR1 is SQVTM and CDR2 ANQGSEA. The DNA for the CDR3 is TGCAGCGCCGAGACAGGAGATGGTGAGCAGTTCTTC. Protein sequence: CSAETGDGEQFF.

The V gene is TRBV9, the J gene TRBJ2-2, with 8 positions matching TRBD2. The J segment lost 4 bases and the V segment lost 4 bases, leaving 15 bases of the junction unmatched. There are 18 residues in the CDR3. Germline CDR1 and CDR2: SGDLS and YYNGEE. CDR3 protein: CASSLTDPRGGITGELFF. As DNA, the CDR3 is TGTGCCAGCAGCCTAACAGATCCCCGGGGGGGTATCACCGGGGAGCTGTTTTTT. Full variable domain (missing parts from reference TRBV9 and TRBJ2-2): DSGVTQTPKHLITATGQRVTLRCSPRSGDLSVYWYQQSLDQGLQFLIQYYNGEERAKGNILERFSAQQFPDLHSELNLSSLELGDSALYFCASSLTDPRGGITGELFFGEGSRLTVL.

The V and J genes are TRBV12-5 and TRBJ1-2, with a tentative D call TRBD1 (5 bases). Germline CDR1 and CDR2: LGHNT and FRNRAP. The V end was cut by 3 bases, the J end by 4 bases, with 21 bases between. This CDR3 is built from 17 residues. The CDR3 DNA is TGTGCTAGTGGTTTATGGGGGGACCCCGGGGTCGGCTATGGCTACACCTTC. It yields the protein CASGLWGDPGVGYGYTF.

Only one count was recorded for this clone. This chain uses TRBV19 with TRBJ2-7, with 7 bases identical to TRBD2. The CDR3 runs to 16 residues. V lost 6 bases to trimming and J lost 1 base; unmatched junction nucleotides: 12. Germline V gives CDR1 LNHDA, CDR2 SQIVND (reference sequence). The CDR3 region has the DNA TGTGCCAGTAGACACACCGGGGGGAGTAGGTCCTACGAGCAGTACTTC. It yields the protein CASRHTGGSRSYEQYF. Full variable domain (rest looked up from reference TRBV19 and TRBJ2-7): DGGITQSPKYLFRKEGQNVTLSCEQNLNHDAMYWYRQDPGQGLRLIYYSQIVNDFQKGDIAEGYSVSREKKESFPLTVTSAQKNPTAFYLCASRHTGGSRSYEQYFGPGTRLTVT.

The genes are TRBV4-1 and TRBJ1-2, with 8 bases that match TRBD1. Germline V CDR1 and CDR2: MGHRA, YSYEKL. The J segment lost 5 bases and the V segment lost 1 base, leaving 6 bases of the junction unmatched. There are 15 residues in the CDR3. The CDR3 nucleotides read TGCGCCAGCAGCCAAGGGCAGGGGGCGCGGTATGGCTACACCTTC. It is translated as CASSQGQGARYGYTF.

This clone was counted a few times. A read error may produce the germline difference seen at one junction end. The chain couples TRBV19 to TRBJ2-7; possible D gene TRBD1, 6 bases. This CDR3 region has 14 residues. Germline-derived CDR1 and CDR2 are LNHDA and SQIVND (reference sequence). As DNA, the CDR3 is TGTGCCAGTAGTATCCCCGGGACACCCTACGAGCTGTACTTC. It yields the protein CASSIPGTPYELYF.

CDR3 in DNA: TGTGCCAGCAGCGAACGACAGGGGTCCTCTGGAAACACCATATATTTT. Amino acid sequence: CASSERQGSSGNTIYF. This rearrangement joins TRBV9 to TRBJ1-3, with 8 bases that match TRBD1. V shed 3 bases, J shed 0 bases, and the junction held 5 bases outside the gene matches. Germline CDR1 reads SGDLS; CDR2 reads YYNGEE. The CDR3 loop spans 16 amino acids.

The chain employs TRBV4-2 and TRBJ1-1; TRBD1 matches 7 bases. The CDR3 covers 17 residues. J was trimmed by 0 bases and V by 5 bases; bases with no gene match: 12. Germline CDR1 is LGHNA and CDR2 is YNFKEQ. The CDR3 sequence: CASSKSGGGGMNTEAFF. In DNA form, the CDR3 reads TGTGCCAGCAGCAAATCGGGAGGGGGCGGTATGAACACTGAAGCTTTCTTT.

The chain combines TRBV11-3 with TRBJ2-2, with 8 bases matching TRBD1. Germline-derived CDR1 and CDR2 are SGHNT and YENEEA. There are 15 residues in the CDR3. V dropped 5 bases and J dropped 4; count of bases not matched to a gene: 6. The CDR3 bases are TGTGCCAGCAGCCCCCGACAGGGGAGCACCGGGGAGCTGTTTTTT. It codes for CASSPRQGSTGELFF.

This clone appeared a single time. The J gene is TRBJ1-4, the V gene TRBV5-1, with 8 nucleotides matching TRBD1. The CDR3 has 16 amino acids. Germline CDR1 SGHRS, CDR2 YFSETQ. J was trimmed by 10 bases and V by 4 bases; bases with no gene match: 15. CDR3 residues: CASSRLSGQGGRKLFF. The DNA for the CDR3 is TGCGCCAGCAGCCGACTATCCGGACAGGGCGGGCGAAAACTGTTTTTT.

This clone has just one count. The J gene is TRBJ1-1, the V gene TRBV30; no clear D gene. The V end was cut by 0 bases, the J end by 4 bases, with 15 bases between. The CDR3 extends over 15 amino acids. Germline V gene sequence: CDR1 GTSNPN, CDR2 SVGIG (reference sequence). The chain's CDR3 is CAWSVTGVDGTEAFF. In DNA, the CDR3 is TGTGCCTGGAGTGTAACCGGGGTCGATGGCACTGAAGCTTTCTTT.

The genes are TRBV4-1 and TRBJ1-1; D remains unclear. The V gene lost 0 bases and the J gene lost 7 bases, with 9 bases spanning the gap. Germline lookup yields CDR1 MGHRA and CDR2 YSYEKL. CDR3 length: 13 amino acids. CDR3 DNA sequence: TGCGCCAGCAGCCAAGATTCCCACGGTGAAGCTTTCTTT. Its protein product is CASSQDSHGEAFF.

The chain recombines TRBV18 with TRBJ1-1; unclear D gene. Germline CDR1 reads KGHSH; CDR2 reads LQKENI. Between the trimmed V and J ends, which lost 3 bases and 5 bases, there was a span of 7 bases. CDR3 length: 12 amino acids. CDR3 loop: CASSPARTEAFF. The CDR3, as DNA: TGTGCCAGCTCACCGGCTCGAACTGAAGCTTTCTTT. Complete variable domain (other parts from reference TRBV18 and TRBJ1-1): NAGVMQNPRHLVRRRGQEARLRCSPMKGHSHVYWYRQLPEEGLKFMVYLQKENIIDESGMPKERFSAEFPKEGPSILRIQQVVRGDSAAYFCASSPARTEAFFGQGTRLTVV.

The chain combines TRBV19 with TRBJ1-1; TRBD1 is a possible D gene (5 bases). V lost 7 bases and J 10 bases, leaving 13 bases between the germline ends. The germline CDR1 and CDR2 sequences are LNHDA and SQIVND (reference sequence). The CDR3 consists of 11 residues. Here the CDR3 reads CASTPGGGAFF. The CDR3 nucleotides read TGTGCCAGTACCCCAGGCGGGGGAGCTTTCTTT.

The J gene is TRBJ1-1, the V gene TRBV6-1; 7 nucleotides align to TRBD1. The CDR3 is made up of 15 amino acids. Germline CDR1 is MNHNS and CDR2 is SASEGT. Trimming cost V 4 bases and J 11 bases; bases outside gene matches: 16. Here the CDR3 reads CASSVIQGTGCVAFF. The CDR3 coding sequence is TGTGCCAGCAGTGTCATACAGGGGACGGGATGTGTGGCTTTCTTT.

Written as DNA, the CDR3 is TGTGCCAGCAGCTTCGGAAGGGGGCGCAATCAGCCCCAGCATTTT. Its translation is CASSFGRGRNQPQHF. V gene TRBV5-5 combines with J gene TRBJ1-5; 7 bases are a match to TRBD1. V lost 2 bases, J lost 2 bases, and 4 bases stayed unmatched. The CDR3 spans 15 residues. Germline V gene sequence: CDR1 SGHKS, CDR2 YYEKEE (reference sequence).

In nucleotides, the CDR3 is TGTGCCAGCTCACCACTAGGGACTAGGGAGGAGACCCAGTACTTC. Encoded protein: CASSPLGTREETQYF. The rearrangement links TRBV18 to TRBJ2-5; 8 nucleotides line up with TRBD2. This CDR3 is built from 15 residues. Germline CDR1 and CDR2: KGHSH and LQKENI. V lost 1 base and J lost 5; bases outside the gene matches: 6.

This rearrangement joins TRBV19 to TRBJ1-6; 7 nucleotides match TRBD1. CDR3 length equals 16 residues. CDR1 and CDR2 from the germline V gene are LNHDA and SQIVND (reference sequence). V shed 4 bases, J shed 5 bases, and the junction held 8 bases outside the gene matches. The CDR3 here is CASSKWGTENNSPLHF. DNA of the CDR3: TGTGCCAGTAGTAAGTGGGGGACAGAGAATAATTCACCCCTCCACTTT. The variable domain in full, with the rest retrieved from reference TRBV19 and TRBJ1-6, is DGGITQSPKYLFRKEGQNVTLSCEQNLNHDAMYWYRQDPGQGLRLIYYSQIVNDFQKGDIAEGYSVSREKKESFPLTVTSAQKNPTAFYLCASSKWGTENNSPLHFGNGTRLTVT.

V is TRBV7-9 and J is TRBJ1-2; 9 bases fit TRBD1. The length of the CDR3 is 14 residues. V gave up 5 bases and J gave up 4 bases; unmatched junction bases: 5. Germline CDR1 and CDR2: SEHNR and FQNEAQ (reference sequence). The CDR3 reads CASSPEDRGYGYTF. The CDR3 DNA follows: TGTGCCAGCAGCCCGGAGGACAGGGGCTATGGCTACACCTTC.

The genes are TRBV11-2 and TRBJ1-2; D unresolved. This CDR3 has 17 residues. Trimming took off 5 bases at V and 10 bases at J, with 29 bases between the two ends. Germline CDR1 reads SGHAT; CDR2 reads FQNNGV. DNA for the CDR3: TGTGCCAGCAGCGACGGGAGGCAGCGAGTAAGTCTCGAGGTCTACACCTTC. The encoded protein is CASSDGRQRVSLEVYTF.

On this clone: The sample contains more than one DNA sequence encoding this CDR3. The J gene is TRBJ1-6, the V gene TRBV13; D not certain. V was shortened by 1 base and J by 5 bases, with 6 bases between the two germline ends. Germline CDR1 PRHDT, CDR2 FYEKMQ (reference sequence). The CDR3 covers 14 residues. CDR3 DNA: TGTGCCAGCAGCTTAGAGAGGGATAATTCACCCCTCCACTTT. It translates to CASSLERDNSPLHF.

The chain has TRBV6-1 and TRBJ2-2; D gene ambiguous. The CDR3 extends over 14 amino acids. V lost 11 bases, J lost 1 base, and 14 bases lay in between. Looked up from germline, CDR1 is MNHNS and CDR2 is SASEGT. The CDR3 DNA follows: TGTGCCGCCGAGAGACTTTTGAACACCGGGGAGCTGTTTTTT. It codes for CAAERLLNTGELFF.

V usage is TRBV5-1 and J usage is TRBJ2-6; a possible D gene is TRBD2 (5 bases). CDR1 SGHRS and CDR2 YFSETQ come from the germline V gene. The CDR3 consists of 17 residues. V dropped 1 base and J dropped 0 bases, with 11 bases sitting between them. The CDR3 DNA reads TGCGCCAGCAGCTTGTTGAGCGGACGCTCTGGGGCCAACGTCCTGACTTTC. This sequence encodes CASSLLSGRSGANVLTF.

The genes are TRBV27 and TRBJ1-5, with no clear D. Germline V CDR1 and CDR2: MNHEY, SMNVEV (reference sequence). V was pared by 2 bases and J by 3 bases, with 5 bases between. The length of the CDR3 is 13 residues. The CDR3 protein is CASSLGVNQPQHF. The CDR3 coding sequence is TGTGCCAGCAGTTTAGGAGTCAATCAGCCCCAGCATTTT.

The CDR3 bases are TGTGCCAGCAGCTTGTTCCGGTCCATGAACACTGAAGCTTTCTTT. Protein sequence: CASSLFRSMNTEAFF. This chain joins TRBV5-6 and TRBJ1-1; D is ambiguous. The CDR3 has 15 amino acids. Trimming took off 1 base at V and 0 bases at J, with 10 bases between the two ends. CDR1 and CDR2 (germline): SGHDT, YYEEEE. Looking up the rest from reference TRBV5-6 and TRBJ1-1 gives the full variable domain: DAGVTQSPTHLIKTRGQQVTLRCSPKSGHDTVSWYQQALGQGPQFIFQYYEEEERQRGNFPDRFSGHQFPNYSSELNVNALLLGDSALYLCASSLFRSMNTEAFFGQGTRLTVV.

The table lists this clone with a count of one. The chain employs TRBV29-1 and TRBJ1-1; no reliable D call. Germline values: CDR1 SQVTM, CDR2 ANQGSEA. This CDR3 contains 11 residues. V dropped 4 bases and J dropped 10 bases, with 13 bases sitting between them. In DNA form, the CDR3 reads TGCAGCGTTGTCGGAGGGCTTGGAGCTTTCTTT. Residues: CSVVGGLGAFF.

This clone was recorded only once. The genes are TRBV18 and TRBJ1-2; 8 bases match TRBD1. V shed 0 bases, J shed 4 bases, and the junction held 10 bases outside the gene matches. This CDR3 is 17 amino acids long. Germline V gives CDR1 KGHSH, CDR2 LQKENI. Written as DNA, the CDR3 is TGTGCCAGCTCACCACCCGTGTGGACAGGGTGGGTCTATGGCTACACCTTC. This sequence encodes CASSPPVWTGWVYGYTF.

This clone was seen a handful of times. The chain has TRBV4-3 and TRBJ1-2, with a tentative D call TRBD1 (5 bases). V was trimmed by 0 bases and J by 4 bases, leaving 18 bases between them. Germline CDR1 is LGHNA and CDR2 is YSLEER. The CDR3 runs 17 residues. CDR3 in amino acids: CASSQEDWTRAFYGYTF. The CDR3 nucleotides read TGCGCCAGCAGCCAAGAAGATTGGACCAGGGCTTTCTATGGCTACACCTTC.

The rearrangement uses TRBV7-2 and TRBJ1-2, with D perhaps matching TRBD1 (5 bases). Looked up from germline, CDR1 is SGHTA and CDR2 is FQGNSA. The CDR3 has 14 amino acids. V was clipped by 0 bases and J by 4 bases, with 9 bases between them. CDR3 nucleotide sequence: TGTGCCAGCAGCTTAGCCTCCGGGGGCTATGGCTACACCTTC. This encodes CASSLASGGYGYTF.